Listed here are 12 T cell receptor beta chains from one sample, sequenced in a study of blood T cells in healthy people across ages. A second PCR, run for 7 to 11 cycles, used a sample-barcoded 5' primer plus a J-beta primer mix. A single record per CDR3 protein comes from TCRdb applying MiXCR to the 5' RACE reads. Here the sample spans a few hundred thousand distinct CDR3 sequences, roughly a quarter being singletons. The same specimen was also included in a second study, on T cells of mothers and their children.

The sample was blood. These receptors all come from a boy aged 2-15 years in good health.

CDR3 loop: CASGRGREQYF. The CDR3 region has the DNA TGTGCCAGCGGGCGGGGTCGCGAGCAGTACTTC. V usage is TRBV6-5 and J usage is TRBJ2-7; the D gene is possibly TRBD2 (6 bases). This CDR3 comprises 11 residues. Germline V gene data show CDR1 as MNHEY and CDR2 as SVGAGI. The V end was cut by 8 bases, the J end by 6 bases, with 11 bases between.

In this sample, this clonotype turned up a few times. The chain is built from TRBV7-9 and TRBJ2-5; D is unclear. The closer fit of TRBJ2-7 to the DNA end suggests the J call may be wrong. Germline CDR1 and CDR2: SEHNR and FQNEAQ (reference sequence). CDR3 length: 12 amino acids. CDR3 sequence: CASSSDSLEQYF. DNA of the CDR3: TGTGCCAGCAGCTCCGACTCCCTCGAGCAGTACTTC.

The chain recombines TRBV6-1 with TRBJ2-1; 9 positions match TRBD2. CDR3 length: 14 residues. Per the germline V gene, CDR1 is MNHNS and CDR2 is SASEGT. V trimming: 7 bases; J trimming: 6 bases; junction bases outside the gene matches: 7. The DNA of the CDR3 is TGTGCCAGCACCATAGCGGGAGCAGTCAATGAGCAGTTCTTC. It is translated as CASTIAGAVNEQFF.

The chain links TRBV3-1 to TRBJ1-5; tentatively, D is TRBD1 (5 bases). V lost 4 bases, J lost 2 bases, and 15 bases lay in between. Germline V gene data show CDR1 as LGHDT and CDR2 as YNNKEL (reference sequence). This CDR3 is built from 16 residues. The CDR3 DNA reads TGTGCCAGCAGCCTTACCGGGGGTGCCGGCAATCAGCCCCAGCATTTT. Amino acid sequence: CASSLTGGAGNQPQHF.

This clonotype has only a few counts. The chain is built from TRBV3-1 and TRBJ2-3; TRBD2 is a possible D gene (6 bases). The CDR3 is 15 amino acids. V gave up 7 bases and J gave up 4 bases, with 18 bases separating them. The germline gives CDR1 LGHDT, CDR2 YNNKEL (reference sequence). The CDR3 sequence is CASTLGGAPPDTQYF. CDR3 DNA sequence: TGTGCCAGCACCCTTGGCGGGGCCCCCCCAGATACGCAGTATTTT.

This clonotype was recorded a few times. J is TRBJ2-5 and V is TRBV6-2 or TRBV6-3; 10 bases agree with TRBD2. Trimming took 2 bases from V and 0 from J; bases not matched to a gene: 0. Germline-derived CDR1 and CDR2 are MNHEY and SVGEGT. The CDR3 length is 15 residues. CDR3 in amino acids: CASSYGLADQETQYF. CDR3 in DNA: TGTGCCAGCAGTTACGGACTAGCGGACCAAGAGACCCAGTACTTC.

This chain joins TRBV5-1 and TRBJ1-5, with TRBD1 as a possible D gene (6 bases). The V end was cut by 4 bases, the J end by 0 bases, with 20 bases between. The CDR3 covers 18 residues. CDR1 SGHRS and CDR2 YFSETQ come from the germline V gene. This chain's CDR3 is CASSGAGTTSYSNQPQHF. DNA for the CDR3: TGCGCCAGCAGCGGAGCAGGGACAACCTCCTATAGCAATCAGCCCCAGCATTTT.

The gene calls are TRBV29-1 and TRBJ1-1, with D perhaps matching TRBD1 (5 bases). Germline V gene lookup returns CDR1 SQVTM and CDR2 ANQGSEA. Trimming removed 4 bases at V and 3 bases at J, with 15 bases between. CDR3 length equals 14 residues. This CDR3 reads CSVVEGRGDTEAFF. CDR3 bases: TGCAGCGTTGTAGAGGGAAGGGGAGACACTGAAGCTTTCTTT.

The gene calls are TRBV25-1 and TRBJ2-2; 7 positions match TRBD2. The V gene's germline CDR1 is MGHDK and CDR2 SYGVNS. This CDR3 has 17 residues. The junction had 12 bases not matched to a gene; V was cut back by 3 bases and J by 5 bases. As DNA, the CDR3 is TGTGCCAGCAGTGACCCCTATGGGCGGGAGAATACCGGGGAGCTGTTTTTT. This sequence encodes CASSDPYGRENTGELFF.

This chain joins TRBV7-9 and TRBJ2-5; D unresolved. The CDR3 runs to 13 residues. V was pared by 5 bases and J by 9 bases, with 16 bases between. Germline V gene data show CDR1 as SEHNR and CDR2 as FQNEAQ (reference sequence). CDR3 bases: TGTGCCAGCAGCGTGACTTTACTTAACCCCCAGTACTTC. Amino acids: CASSVTLLNPQYF.

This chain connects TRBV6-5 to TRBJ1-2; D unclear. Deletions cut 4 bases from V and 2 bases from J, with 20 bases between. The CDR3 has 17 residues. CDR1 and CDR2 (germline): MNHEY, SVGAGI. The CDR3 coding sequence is TGTGCCAGCAGTTCCCCGCGGGCACTAGAGAACAACTATGGCTACACCTTC. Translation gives CASSSPRALENNYGYTF.

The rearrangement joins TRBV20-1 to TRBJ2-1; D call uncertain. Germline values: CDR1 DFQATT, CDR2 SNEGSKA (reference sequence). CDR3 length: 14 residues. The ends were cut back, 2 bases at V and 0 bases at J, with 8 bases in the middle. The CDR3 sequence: CSARKTTSYNEQFF. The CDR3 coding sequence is TGCAGTGCTAGAAAGACCACCTCCTACAATGAGCAGTTCTTC.